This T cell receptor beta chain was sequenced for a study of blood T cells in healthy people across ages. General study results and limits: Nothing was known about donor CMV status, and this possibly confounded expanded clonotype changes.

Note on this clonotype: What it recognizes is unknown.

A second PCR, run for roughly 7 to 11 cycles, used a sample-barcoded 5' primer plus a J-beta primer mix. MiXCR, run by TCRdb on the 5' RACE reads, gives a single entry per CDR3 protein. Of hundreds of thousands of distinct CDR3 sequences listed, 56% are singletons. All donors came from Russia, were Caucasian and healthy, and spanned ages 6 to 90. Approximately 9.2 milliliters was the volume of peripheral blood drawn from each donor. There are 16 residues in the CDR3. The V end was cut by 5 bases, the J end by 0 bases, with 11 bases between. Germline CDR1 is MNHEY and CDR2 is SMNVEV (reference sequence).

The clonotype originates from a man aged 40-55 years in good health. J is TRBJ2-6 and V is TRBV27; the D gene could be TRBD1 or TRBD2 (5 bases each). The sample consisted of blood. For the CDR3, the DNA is TGTGCCAGCAGTGGGGACGGAGACTCTGGGGCCAACGTCCTGACTTTC. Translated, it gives CASSGDGDSGANVLTF.